This T cell receptor (beta chain) originates from a study of T cell changes during pregnancy in multiple sclerosis (dated by TCRdb to the late 2010s). The study in broad terms: In women with multiple sclerosis, the researchers looked at how the T cell repertoire shifted as pregnancy progressed.

The library was obtained by the immunoSEQ multiplex PCR assay. In its TCRdb copy, this immuneACCESS table keeps in-frame sequences only and misses some clones. Where compared with another copy, unresolved V genes explain less than half of these, and the others have no known cause. The sample records about 86,000 clones, 80% to 95% of which are singletons. Roughly 2% of the sample belongs to the ten largest clones. This clone was observed once. Its cognate antigen has yet to be identified. Nothing much larger sits one base from this clone, and base qualities are not available. Including cysteine and phenylalanine, the CDR3 has 13 amino acids. The retained sequence is limited to the CDR3, 39 bases, with the frame set at the first base. The germline V gene gives CDR1 as SGHDT and CDR2 as YYEEEE. Between the V and J ends, shortened by 4 bases and 6 bases respectively, the junction contains 8 bases.

The sequence links TRBV5-6 to TRBJ1-6, with no confidently assigned D gene. The clonotype was recovered from a female donor in good health, enrolled as a control in a pregnancy study. This specimen was peripheral blood, taken in the first trimester of pregnancy. At the DNA level, the sequence is TGTGCCAGCAGCATCGGTATTAATTCACCCCTCCACTTT. This is translated as CASSIGINSPLHF.